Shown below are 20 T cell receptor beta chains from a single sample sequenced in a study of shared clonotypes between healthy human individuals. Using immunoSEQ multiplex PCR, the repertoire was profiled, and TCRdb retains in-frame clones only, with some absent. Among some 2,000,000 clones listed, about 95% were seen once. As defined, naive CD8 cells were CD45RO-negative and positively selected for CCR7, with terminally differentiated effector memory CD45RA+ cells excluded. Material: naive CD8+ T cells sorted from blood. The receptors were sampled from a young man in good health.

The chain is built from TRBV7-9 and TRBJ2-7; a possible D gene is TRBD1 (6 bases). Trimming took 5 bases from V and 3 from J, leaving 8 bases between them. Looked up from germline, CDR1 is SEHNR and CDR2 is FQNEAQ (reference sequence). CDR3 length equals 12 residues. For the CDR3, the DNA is TGTGCCAGCAGCGAACAGGGCTACGAGCAGTACTTC. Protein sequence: CASSEQGYEQYF.

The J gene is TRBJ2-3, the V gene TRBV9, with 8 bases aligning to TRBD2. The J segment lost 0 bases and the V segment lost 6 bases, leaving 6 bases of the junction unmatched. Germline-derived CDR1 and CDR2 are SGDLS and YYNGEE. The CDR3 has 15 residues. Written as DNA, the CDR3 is TGTGCCAGCACCCTTAGCGGGGTTAGCACAGATACGCAGTATTTT. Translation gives CASTLSGVSTDTQYF.

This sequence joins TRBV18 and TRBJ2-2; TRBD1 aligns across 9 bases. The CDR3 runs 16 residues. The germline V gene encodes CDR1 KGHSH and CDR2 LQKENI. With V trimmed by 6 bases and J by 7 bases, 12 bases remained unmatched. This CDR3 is CASSPPGTGMIGELFF. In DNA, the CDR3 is TGTGCCAGCTCGCCCCCCGGGACAGGGATGATCGGGGAGCTGTTTTTT.

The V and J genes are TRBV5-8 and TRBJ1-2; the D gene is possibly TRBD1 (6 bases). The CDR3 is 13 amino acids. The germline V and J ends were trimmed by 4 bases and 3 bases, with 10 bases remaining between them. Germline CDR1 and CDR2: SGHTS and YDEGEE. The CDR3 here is CASSDRSDYGYTF. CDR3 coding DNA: TGTGCCAGCAGCGACAGGTCCGACTATGGCTACACCTTC.

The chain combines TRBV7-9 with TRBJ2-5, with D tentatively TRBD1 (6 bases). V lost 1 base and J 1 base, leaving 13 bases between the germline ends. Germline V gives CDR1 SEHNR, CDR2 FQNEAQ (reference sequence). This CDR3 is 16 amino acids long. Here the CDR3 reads CASSLGTAFGQETQYF. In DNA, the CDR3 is TGTGCCAGCAGCTTAGGGACAGCGTTTGGCCAAGAGACCCAGTACTTC.

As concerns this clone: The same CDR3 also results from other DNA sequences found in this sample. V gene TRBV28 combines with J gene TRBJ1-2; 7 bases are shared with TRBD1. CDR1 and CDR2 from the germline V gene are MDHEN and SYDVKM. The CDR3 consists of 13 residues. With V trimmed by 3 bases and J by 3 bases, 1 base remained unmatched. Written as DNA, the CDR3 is TGTGCCAGCAGTTTCAGGGGGGACTATGGCTACACCTTC. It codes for CASSFRGDYGYTF.

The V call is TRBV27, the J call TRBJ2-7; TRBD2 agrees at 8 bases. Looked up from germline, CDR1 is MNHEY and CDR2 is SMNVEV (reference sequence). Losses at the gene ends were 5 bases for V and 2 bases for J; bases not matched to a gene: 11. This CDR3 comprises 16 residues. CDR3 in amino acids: CASSPRGGHPAYEQYF. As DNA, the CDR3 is TGTGCCAGCAGTCCACGGGGGGGACACCCAGCCTACGAGCAGTACTTC.

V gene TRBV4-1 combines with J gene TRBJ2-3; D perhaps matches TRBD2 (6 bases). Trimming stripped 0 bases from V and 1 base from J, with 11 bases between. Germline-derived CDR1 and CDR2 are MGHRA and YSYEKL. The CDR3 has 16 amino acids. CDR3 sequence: CASSQDPGLRTDTQYF. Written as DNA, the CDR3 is TGCGCCAGCAGCCAAGACCCGGGACTCCGCACAGATACGCAGTATTTT.

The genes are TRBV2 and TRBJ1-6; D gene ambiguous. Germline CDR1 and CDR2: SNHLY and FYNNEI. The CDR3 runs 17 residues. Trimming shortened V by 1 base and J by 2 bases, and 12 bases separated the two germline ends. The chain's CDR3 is CASSEGPPGTYNSPLHF. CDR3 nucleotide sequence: TGTGCCAGCAGTGAAGGCCCCCCAGGTACCTATAATTCACCCCTCCACTTT.

The CDR3 loop reads CASSLIGTPYEQYF. The CDR3 region has the DNA TGTGCCAGCAGCTTAATAGGCACCCCCTACGAGCAGTACTTC. The rearrangement links TRBV13 to TRBJ2-7, with unresolved D. V was cut by 2 bases and J by 2 bases, with 10 bases left in between. The CDR3 sequence is 14 residues long. CDR1 PRHDT and CDR2 FYEKMQ come from the germline V gene (reference sequence).

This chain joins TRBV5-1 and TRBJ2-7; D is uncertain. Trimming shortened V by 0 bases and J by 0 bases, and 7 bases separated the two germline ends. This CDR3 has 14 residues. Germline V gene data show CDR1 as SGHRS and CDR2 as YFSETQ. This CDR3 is CASSLAWDSYEQYF. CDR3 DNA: TGCGCCAGCAGCTTGGCCTGGGACTCCTACGAGCAGTACTTC.

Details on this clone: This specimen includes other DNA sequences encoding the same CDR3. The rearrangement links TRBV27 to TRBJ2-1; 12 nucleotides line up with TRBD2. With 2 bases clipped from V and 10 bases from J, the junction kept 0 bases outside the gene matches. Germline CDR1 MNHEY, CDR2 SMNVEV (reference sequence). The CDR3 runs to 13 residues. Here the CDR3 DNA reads TGTGCCAGCAGTTTAGGACTAGCGGGGGAGCAGTTCTTC. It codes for CASSLGLAGEQFF.

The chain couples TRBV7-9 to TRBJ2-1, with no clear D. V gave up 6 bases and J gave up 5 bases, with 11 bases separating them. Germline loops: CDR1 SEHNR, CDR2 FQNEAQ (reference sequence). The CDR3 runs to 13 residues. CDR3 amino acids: CASSFFPDNEQFF. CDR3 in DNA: TGTGCCAGCAGTTTTTTCCCAGACAATGAGCAGTTCTTC.

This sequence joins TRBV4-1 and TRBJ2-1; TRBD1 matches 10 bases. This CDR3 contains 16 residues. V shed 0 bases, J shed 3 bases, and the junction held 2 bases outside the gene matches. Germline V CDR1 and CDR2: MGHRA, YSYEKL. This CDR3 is CASSQEGQGNYNEQFF. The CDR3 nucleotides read TGCGCCAGCAGCCAAGAGGGACAGGGGAACTACAATGAGCAGTTCTTC.

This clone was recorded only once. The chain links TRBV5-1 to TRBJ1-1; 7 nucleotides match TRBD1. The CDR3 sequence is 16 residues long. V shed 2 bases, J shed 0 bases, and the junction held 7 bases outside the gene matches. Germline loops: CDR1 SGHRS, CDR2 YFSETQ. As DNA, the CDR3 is TGCGCCAGCAGCTTCTACGCGGGACAGTTGAACACTGAAGCTTTCTTT. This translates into CASSFYAGQLNTEAFF.

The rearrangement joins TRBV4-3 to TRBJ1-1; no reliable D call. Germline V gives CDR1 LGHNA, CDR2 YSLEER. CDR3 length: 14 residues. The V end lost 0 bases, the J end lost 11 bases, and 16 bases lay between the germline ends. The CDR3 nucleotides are TGCGCCAGCAGCCAAGAAGAATATGTGCAGGCGGCTTTCTTT. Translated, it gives CASSQEEYVQAAFF.

The CDR3 DNA sequence: TGTGCCAGCAGCTCAAGCGGCACTCCTAACTATGGCTACACCTTC. It yields the protein CASSSSGTPNYGYTF. The chain couples TRBV4-2 to TRBJ1-2; D is uncertain. Trimming took 5 bases from V and 0 from J, leaving 13 bases between them. This CDR3 region has 15 residues. The germline CDR1 and CDR2 sequences are LGHNA and YNFKEQ.

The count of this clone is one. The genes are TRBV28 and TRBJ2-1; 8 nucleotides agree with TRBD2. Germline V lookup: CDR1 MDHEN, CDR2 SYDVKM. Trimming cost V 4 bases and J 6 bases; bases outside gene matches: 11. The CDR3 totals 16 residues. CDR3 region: CASSSPGQGLGNEQFF. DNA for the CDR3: TGTGCCAGCAGTTCCCCCGGTCAGGGACTAGGCAATGAGCAGTTCTTC. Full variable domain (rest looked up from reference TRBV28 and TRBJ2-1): DVKVTQSSRYLVKRTGEKVFLECVQDMDHENMFWYRQDPGLGLRLIYFSYDVKMKEKGDIPEGYSVSREKKERFSLILESASTNQTSMYLCASSSPGQGLGNEQFFGPGTRLTVL.

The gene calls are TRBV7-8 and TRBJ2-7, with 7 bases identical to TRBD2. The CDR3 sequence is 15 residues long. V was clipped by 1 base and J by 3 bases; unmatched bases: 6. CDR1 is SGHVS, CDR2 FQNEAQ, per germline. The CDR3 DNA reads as TGTGCCAGCAGCTTAGACCGGACTAGACTCTACGAGCAGTACTTC. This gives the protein CASSLDRTRLYEQYF.

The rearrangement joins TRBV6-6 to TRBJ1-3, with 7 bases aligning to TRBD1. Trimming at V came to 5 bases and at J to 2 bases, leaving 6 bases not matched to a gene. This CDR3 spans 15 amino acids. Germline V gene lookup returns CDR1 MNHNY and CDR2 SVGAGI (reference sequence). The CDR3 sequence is CASSVSGGAGNTIYF. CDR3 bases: TGTGCCAGCAGTGTCTCAGGGGGTGCTGGAAACACCATATATTTT.